These 9 T cell receptor beta chains originate from one sample sequenced in a study of blood T cells in healthy people across ages. A second PCR, run for about 7 to 11 cycles, used a sample-barcoded 5' primer plus a J-beta primer mix. Using its own MiXCR run on the 5' RACE reads, TCRdb lists one record per CDR3 protein. The sample shows 700,000 or so distinct CDR3 sequences, over 40% of them seen only once. The sample consisted of blood. Receptors originate from a man older than 75 in good health.

The rearrangement joins TRBV6-5 to TRBJ2-1, with TRBD2 matching over 10 bases. Germline-derived CDR1 and CDR2 are MNHEY and SVGAGI. The CDR3 has 15 residues. V lost 6 bases, J lost 5 bases, and 7 bases stayed unmatched. For the CDR3, the DNA is TGTGCCAGCAGACTTAGCGGGAGGCGGGACAATGAGCAGTTCTTC. This encodes CASRLSGRRDNEQFF.

V gene TRBV10-3 combines with J gene TRBJ2-1, with 7 bases aligning to TRBD1. The CDR3 totals 19 residues. The J segment lost 0 bases and the V segment lost 6 bases, leaving 17 bases of the junction unmatched. Germline values: CDR1 ENHRY, CDR2 SYGVKD. The CDR3 reads CAIRSGGTGPVRSYNEQFF. In DNA form, the CDR3 reads TGTGCCATCAGATCAGGGGGAACAGGGCCAGTCCGCTCCTACAATGAGCAGTTCTTC.

This chain joins TRBV25-1 and TRBJ2-7, with 10 bases matching TRBD1. Trimming cost V 3 bases and J 3 bases; bases outside gene matches: 8. Germline V gene lookup returns CDR1 MGHDK and CDR2 SYGVNS. The CDR3 length is 16 residues. The CDR3 loop reads CASSDQDRGRGYEQYF. The DNA for the CDR3 is TGTGCCAGCAGTGACCAAGACAGGGGGCGAGGCTACGAGCAGTACTTC.

J is TRBJ2-4 and V is TRBV20-1, with 8 bases fitting TRBD2. The end of the DNA is better explained by TRBJ2-7, so the J call may be wrong. Per germline, CDR1 DFQATT and CDR2 SNEGSKA (reference sequence). The CDR3 runs 16 residues. CDR3 sequence reads: CSARALAGYSSYEQYF. The CDR3 DNA sequence: TGCAGTGCTAGAGCCCTAGCGGGTTATAGCTCCTACGAGCAGTACTTC.

This clonotype was detected ten times or more. The genes are TRBV28 and TRBJ2-5; D is unresolved. V was clipped by 6 bases and J by 5 bases, with 4 bases between them. The CDR3 contains 10 residues. Germline assignment: CDR1 MDHEN and CDR2 SYDVKM. DNA for the CDR3: TGTGCCAGCAGAGCGGAGACCCAGTACTTC. Its translation is CASRAETQYF.

The chain employs TRBV7-2 and TRBJ2-1; tentative D call: TRBD1 (5 bases). From germline, CDR1 is SGHTA and CDR2 FQGNSA. V was cut by 5 bases and J by 0 bases, with 14 bases left in between. The CDR3 has 16 amino acids. The CDR3 spells CTSSTHRRSSYNEQFF. CDR3 nucleotide sequence: TGTACCAGCAGCACCCACAGGCGTAGCTCCTACAATGAGCAGTTCTTC. The variable domain in full, with the rest retrieved from reference TRBV7-2 and TRBJ2-1, is GAGVSQSPSNKVTEKGKDVELRCDPISGHTALYWYRQSLGQGLEFLIYFQGNSAPDKSGLPSDRFSAERTGGSVSTLTIQRTQQEDSAVYLCTSSTHRRSSYNEQFFGPGTRLTVL.

This clonotype was recorded a few times. The V and J genes are TRBV6-5 and TRBJ1-6; 9 bases are a match to TRBD1. This CDR3 has 15 amino acids. The ends lost 10 bases at V and 0 bases at J; junction bases unmatched: 4. Looked up from germline, CDR1 is MNHEY and CDR2 is SVGAGI. Here the CDR3 DNA reads TGTGCCACCTGGGACAGGGCCTCCTATAATTCACCCCTCCACTTT. Protein product: CATWDRASYNSPLHF.

The rearrangement joins TRBV9 to TRBJ2-1; 11 nucleotides line up with TRBD2. The CDR3 spans 15 residues. The junction had 2 bases not matched to a gene; V was cut back by 0 bases and J by 6 bases. Per the germline V gene, CDR1 is SGDLS and CDR2 is YYNGEE. The CDR3 bases are TGTGCCAGCAGCGTAGGACTAGCGGGACGCAATGAGCAGTTCTTC. This translates into CASSVGLAGRNEQFF.

This clonotype was detected only a few times. This chain joins TRBV7-2 and TRBJ2-5, with TRBD2 identical over 11 bases. Trimming removed 5 bases from V and 7 bases from J; junction bases left unmatched: 9. Germline loops: CDR1 SGHTA, CDR2 FQGNSA. The CDR3 is 15 residues long. The CDR3 DNA is TGTGCCAGCAGCGCCCAACTAGCGGGAGAGGGGACCCAGTACTTC. It translates to CASSAQLAGEGTQYF.